A selection of T cell receptor beta chains follows, all from one sample in a study of long-term antiretroviral therapy in people with HIV. The method was immunoSEQ multiplex PCR; TCRdb's version includes in-frame clones alone and lacks a portion of them. The sample carries more than 20,000 clones, approximately 81% recorded once. The sample in question was unsorted PBMCs, obtained less than 2.5 years after starting antiretroviral therapy. These TCRs come from a man aged 40-49 years with HIV. Each CDR3 is given with its conserved first and last residue. The order of the fields is V gene, CDR3 protein.

TRBV7-2,CASSNGLGGNEQFF
TRBV7-3,CASSLRGENTEAFF
TRBV18,CASSPDQSSYNEQFF
TRBV10-2,CASSDGTSGTSRYF
TRBV10-3,CAISESTRQGAFF
TRBV18,CASSRNEGDNEKLFF
TRBV23-1,CASSHSVYGGGSETQYF
TRBV7-9,CASSLAIGLVNEQFF
TRBV19,CASDGGSYEQYF
TRBV15,CATSRVASDSYEQYF
TRBV10-3,CAISGQKRDVHEQFF
TRBV5-4,CASSFPGQGQFF
TRBV10-3,CAISELGLAGEQFF
TRBV29-1,CSVLPRTGRDTEAFF
TRBV11-2,CASSRASRVQETQYF
TRBV23-1,CASSLRGGTGTYEQYF
TRBV11-2,CASSSDNVIATPLHF
TRBV6-5,CASSRGDYEQYF
TRBV27,CASSMGLTYNEQFF
TRBV7-2,CASSFFQLTSTDTQYF
TRBV25-1,CASSWGGGNTIYF
TRBV5-4,CASSLGPPSGDRVYEQYF